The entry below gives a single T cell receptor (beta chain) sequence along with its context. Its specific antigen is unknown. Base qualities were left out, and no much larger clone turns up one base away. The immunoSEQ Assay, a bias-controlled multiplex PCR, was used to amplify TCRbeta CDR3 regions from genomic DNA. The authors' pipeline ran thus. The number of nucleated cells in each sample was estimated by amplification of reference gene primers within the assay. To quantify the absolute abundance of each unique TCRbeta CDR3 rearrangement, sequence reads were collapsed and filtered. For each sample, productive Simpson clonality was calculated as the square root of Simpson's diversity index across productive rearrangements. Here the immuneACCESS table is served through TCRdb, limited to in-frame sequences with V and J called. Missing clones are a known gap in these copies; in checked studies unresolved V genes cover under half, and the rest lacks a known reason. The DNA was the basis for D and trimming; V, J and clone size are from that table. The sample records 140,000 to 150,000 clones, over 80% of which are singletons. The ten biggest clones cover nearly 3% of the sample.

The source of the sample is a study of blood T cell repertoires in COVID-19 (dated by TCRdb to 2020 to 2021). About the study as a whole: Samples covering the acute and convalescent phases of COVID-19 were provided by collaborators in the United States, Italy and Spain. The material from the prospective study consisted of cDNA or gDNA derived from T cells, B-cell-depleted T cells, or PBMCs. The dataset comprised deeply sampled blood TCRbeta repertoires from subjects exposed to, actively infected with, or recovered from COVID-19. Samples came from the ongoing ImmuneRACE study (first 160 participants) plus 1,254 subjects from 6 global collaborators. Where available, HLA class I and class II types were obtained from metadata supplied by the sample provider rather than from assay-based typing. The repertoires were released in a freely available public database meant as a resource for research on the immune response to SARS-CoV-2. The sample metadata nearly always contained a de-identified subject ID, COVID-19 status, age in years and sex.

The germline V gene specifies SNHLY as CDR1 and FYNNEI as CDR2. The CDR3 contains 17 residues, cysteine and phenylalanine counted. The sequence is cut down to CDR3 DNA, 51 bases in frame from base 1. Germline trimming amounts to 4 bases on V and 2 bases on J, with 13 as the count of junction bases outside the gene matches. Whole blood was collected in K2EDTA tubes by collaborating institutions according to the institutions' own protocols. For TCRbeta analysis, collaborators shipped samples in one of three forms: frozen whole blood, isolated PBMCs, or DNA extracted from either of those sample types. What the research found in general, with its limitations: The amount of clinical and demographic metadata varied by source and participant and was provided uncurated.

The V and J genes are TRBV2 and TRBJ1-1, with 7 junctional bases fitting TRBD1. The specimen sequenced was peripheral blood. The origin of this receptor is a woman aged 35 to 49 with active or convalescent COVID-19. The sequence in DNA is TGTGCCAGCAGTGGCCAGGGGGAAATTTTTGTAAACACTGAAGCTTTCTTT. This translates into CASSGQGEIFVNTEAFF.